The sequence of this T cell receptor (beta chain) was determined in a study of T cell responses to AZD1222 COVID-19 vaccine. On the study more broadly: Combined were second doses at about 4 or about 12 weeks. Notes on the study in general: Donors were mostly white British, more females; clonal diversity possibly underestimated.

Comments on this clone: Its specificity is unknown.

Germline V lookup: CDR1 ENHRY, CDR2 SYGVKD. V was pared by 11 bases and J by 2 bases, with 13 bases between. CDR3 length: 12 amino acids. Some clones are missing from TCRdb's copy, which holds only in-frame ones; the method was immunoSEQ multiplex PCR. Among around 150,000 clones listed, 88% were seen once. The sequencing used peripheral blood, collected on day 0 of AZD1222 vaccination. The clonotype originates from an adult in good health. The rearrangement joins TRBV10-3 to TRBJ2-7; TRBD2 might be the D (5 bases). CDR3 loop: CAVRTVTYEQYF. CDR3 in DNA: TGTGCCGTTAGGACTGTTACCTACGAGCAGTACTTC.